Following are 24 T cell receptor beta chains from one sample sequenced in a study of cytomegalovirus exposure and HLA in healthy donors. 13 Jbeta primers and 60 Vbeta primers were used for the PCR. TCRdb keeps only in-frame clones here, not all; method: immunoSEQ multiplex PCR. The sample lists 150,000 to 200,000 clones, approximately 82% occurring once. Input material: PBMCs. The receptors derive from a male donor in good health and CMV-seronegative.

CDR3 DNA sequence: TGTGCCAGCAGCTTAGGCGGGAGCCTCTACAATGAGCAGTTCTTC. Its protein product is CASSLGGSLYNEQFF. This rearrangement joins TRBV7-9 to TRBJ2-1, with 7 bases that match TRBD2. Germline CDR1 SEHNR, CDR2 FQNEAQ (reference sequence). The CDR3 is 15 amino acids. Trimming cost V 1 base and J 3 bases; bases outside gene matches: 3.

The rearrangement links TRBV6-1 to TRBJ1-1, with D uncertain. CDR1 is MNHNS and CDR2 is SASEGT in the germline V gene. This CDR3 has 14 residues. The V end lost 5 bases, the J end lost 1 base, and 11 bases lay between the germline ends. In DNA form, the CDR3 reads TGTGCCAGCAGTCGAACAGTAGAGAACACTGAAGCTTTCTTT. This gives the protein CASSRTVENTEAFF.

The J gene is TRBJ2-3, the V gene TRBV9, with D perhaps matching TRBD2 (6 bases). CDR1 is SGDLS, CDR2 YYNGEE, per germline. V shed 7 bases and J shed 1 base, with 13 bases lying between them. This CDR3 contains 14 residues. CDR3 sequence reads: CASGRASGTDTQYF. The CDR3 coding sequence is TGTGCCAGCGGGCGGGCTAGCGGCACAGATACGCAGTATTTT.

The rearrangement links TRBV5-5 to TRBJ2-1, with TRBD2 as a possible D gene (6 bases). The CDR3 spans 15 residues. Germline CDR1 reads SGHKS; CDR2 reads YYEKEE (reference sequence). Trimming removed 6 bases from V and 0 bases from J, with 13 bases in between. CDR3 coding DNA: TGTGCCAGCACCTGGGACTTAAGCTCCTACAATGAGCAGTTCTTC. Its protein is CASTWDLSSYNEQFF.

This chain links TRBV18 with TRBJ1-1; a possible D gene is TRBD1 (5 bases). The CDR3 contains 14 residues. Germline V gives CDR1 KGHSH, CDR2 LQKENI. V lost 1 base, J lost 1 base, and 7 bases lay in between. Here the CDR3 DNA reads TGTGCCAGCTCACCACTGACAGAGAACACTGAAGCTTTCTTT. It specifies CASSPLTENTEAFF. Looking up the rest from reference TRBV18 and TRBJ1-1 gives the full variable domain: NAGVMQNPRHLVRRRGQEARLRCSPMKGHSHVYWYRQLPEEGLKFMVYLQKENIIDESGMPKERFSAEFPKEGPSILRIQQVVRGDSAAYFCASSPLTENTEAFFGQGTRLTVV.

The chain employs TRBV13 and TRBJ2-7; 11 bases are shared with TRBD2. This CDR3 contains 13 residues. Germline values: CDR1 PRHDT, CDR2 FYEKMQ (reference sequence). V gave up 5 bases and J gave up 12 bases; unmatched junction bases: 9. CDR3: CASSLSLAGVLYF. The CDR3 nucleotides read TGTGCCAGCAGCCTCTCACTAGCGGGAGTGCTGTACTTC.

This clone was found a few times. The CDR3 sequence: CASSPNSASGNTIYF. The CDR3 DNA reads as TGTGCCAGCAGCCCCAACAGTGCCTCTGGAAACACCATATATTTT. The rearrangement joins TRBV6-6 to TRBJ1-3; D is undetermined. The CDR3 totals 15 residues. Looked up from germline, CDR1 is MNHNY and CDR2 is SVGAGI (reference sequence). V was trimmed by 6 bases and J by 0 bases, leaving 12 bases between them.

This chain connects TRBV25-1 to TRBJ1-5, with a weak D call TRBD1 (6 bases). The CDR3 totals 12 residues. The ends were cut back, 7 bases at V and 7 bases at J, with 11 bases in the middle. Per the germline V gene, CDR1 is MGHDK and CDR2 is SYGVNS. The CDR3 nucleotides read TGTGCCAGCATAGGGGGATACCAGCCCCAGCATTTT. Protein product: CASIGGYQPQHF.

This clone was counted a few times. The rearrangement joins TRBV7-3 to TRBJ2-2; a weak D match, TRBD1 (5 bases). The CDR3 has 16 amino acids. CDR1 is SGHTA, CDR2 FQGTGA, per germline. V lost 0 bases and J 6 bases, leaving 14 bases between the germline ends. CDR3 DNA sequence: TGTGCCAGCAGCTTAACAGGGGCGGCCGTCCCCGGGGAGCTGTTTTTT. It yields the protein CASSLTGAAVPGELFF.

The CDR3 sequence: CASRGTSGSRGTGELFF. The CDR3 DNA reads TGTGCCAGCAGGGGGACTAGCGGGAGTCGAGGCACCGGGGAGCTGTTTTTT. The chain joins TRBV7-3 to TRBJ2-2, with 14 bases that match TRBD2. This CDR3 comprises 17 residues. Germline V gene sequence: CDR1 SGHTA, CDR2 FQGTGA. J gave up 4 bases and V 6 bases, and 7 bases lay outside the gene matches.

The gene calls are TRBV27 and TRBJ2-2, with D tentatively TRBD2 (6 bases). Trimming removed 6 bases from V and 0 bases from J, with 14 bases in between. The CDR3 contains 16 residues. Per germline, CDR1 MNHEY and CDR2 SMNVEV (reference sequence). The CDR3 spells CASRVLGGTNTGELFF. The CDR3 DNA is TGTGCCAGCAGGGTATTGGGGGGTACGAACACCGGGGAGCTGTTTTTT.

In its sample, this clone was seen once. The rearrangement uses TRBV6-1 and TRBJ1-2; 7 bases map to TRBD1. Germline CDR1 reads MNHNS; CDR2 reads SASEGT. This CDR3 comprises 15 residues. The V and J ends lost 3 bases and 2 bases, in that order; junction bases with no gene match: 6. CDR3 in amino acids: CASSETGPLNYGYTF. The DNA of the CDR3 is TGTGCCAGCAGTGAGACAGGGCCCTTAAACTATGGCTACACCTTC.

The chain employs TRBV4-3 and TRBJ1-2; D is ambiguous. The germline V and J ends were trimmed by 4 bases and 1 base, with 7 bases remaining between them. CDR1 and CDR2 from the germline V gene are LGHNA and YSLEER. There are 13 residues in the CDR3. The CDR3 reads CASSRDGNYGYTF. As DNA, the CDR3 is TGCGCCAGCAGCCGAGACGGTAACTATGGCTACACCTTC.

This clone was seen more than once but under ten times. The rearrangement links TRBV27 to TRBJ2-2, with 8 bases matching TRBD2. The germline V gene has CDR1 MNHEY and CDR2 SMNVEV (reference sequence). J gave up 5 bases and V 7 bases, and 18 bases lay outside the gene matches. CDR3 length: 18 amino acids. CDR3 nucleotides: TGTGCCAGCACCTTTTCTATCAGGGCCAGCGGGGGAACCGGGGAGCTGTTTTTT. This gives the protein CASTFSIRASGGTGELFF.

This chain joins TRBV27 and TRBJ2-1; 7 bases map to TRBD2. This CDR3 is 16 amino acids long. V dropped 4 bases and J dropped 8; count of bases not matched to a gene: 14. Germline assignment: CDR1 MNHEY and CDR2 SMNVEV (reference sequence). CDR3 in DNA: TGTGCCAGCAGTTCCCTGGGGAGCGGGAAGGGGTATGAGCAGTTCTTC. Protein sequence: CASSSLGSGKGYEQFF.

This chain connects TRBV27 to TRBJ2-5, with TRBD2 matching over 14 bases. The better agreement between TRBJ2-7 and the DNA end casts doubt on the J call. The germline V gene has CDR1 MNHEY and CDR2 SMNVEV (reference sequence). The CDR3 runs to 15 residues. The CDR3 region is CASRRGLAGVYEQYF. Written as DNA, the CDR3 is TGTGCCAGCAGGCGGGGACTAGCGGGAGTCTACGAGCAGTACTTC.

This clone was seen more than once but under ten times. The rearrangement joins TRBV4-1 to TRBJ2-5; TRBD2 might be the D (6 bases). The J call may be in error: the DNA end matches TRBJ2-7 better. The germline V gene has CDR1 MGHRA and CDR2 YSYEKL. The CDR3 extends over 15 amino acids. CDR3 residues: CASSQPGTPGHEQYF. The CDR3 DNA reads as TGCGCCAGCAGCCAACCCGGGACTCCAGGCCACGAGCAGTACTTC.

The chain employs TRBV7-6 and TRBJ2-2; 9 nucleotides align to TRBD2. CDR3 size: 17 residues. Germline V gene data show CDR1 as SGHVS and CDR2 as FNYEAQ. V was clipped by 2 bases and J by 4 bases; unmatched bases: 8. CDR3 protein: CASSLLVAGDGTGELFF. CDR3 sequence (DNA): TGTGCCAGCAGCTTATTAGTAGCGGGGGACGGCACCGGGGAGCTGTTTTTT.

The chain is built from TRBV7-2 and TRBJ1-1; 7 bases map to TRBD1. The CDR3 is made up of 13 amino acids. Germline V gives CDR1 SGHTA, CDR2 FQGNSA. V dropped 2 bases and J dropped 10; count of bases not matched to a gene: 7. The CDR3 coding sequence is TGTGCCAGCAGCTTAAGGGGGCCGGTTGGAGCTTTCTTT. Protein product: CASSLRGPVGAFF.

V is TRBV27 and J is TRBJ2-7, with 9 bases matching TRBD1. Germline V gives CDR1 MNHEY, CDR2 SMNVEV (reference sequence). Losses at the gene ends were 6 bases for V and 3 bases for J; bases not matched to a gene: 9. CDR3 length equals 15 residues. The CDR3 nucleotides read TGTGCCAGCAGCCCCGGGGGGACAGGGTTCTACGAGCAGTACTTC. Translated: CASSPGGTGFYEQYF.

The chain employs TRBV7-2 and TRBJ2-1; 7 nucleotides align to TRBD1. The V gene end was trimmed by 1 base and the J gene end by 14 bases; junction bases not matched to a gene: 5. CDR1 is SGHTA and CDR2 is FQGNSA in the germline V gene. The CDR3 is made up of 12 amino acids. The CDR3 nucleotides read TGTGCCAGCAGCTTAGAAACAGGGGTTAAGTTCTTC. Protein: CASSLETGVKFF.

This chain links TRBV10-3 with TRBJ1-2, with D perhaps matching TRBD1 (6 bases). The CDR3 is 13 amino acids. Looked up from germline, CDR1 is ENHRY and CDR2 is SYGVKD. Between the trimmed V and J ends, which lost 7 bases and 7 bases, there was a span of 16 bases. Here the CDR3 DNA reads TGTGCCATCAACCAAGGGGGGGTCGGTGGCTACACCTTC. Its protein product is CAINQGGVGGYTF.

The table lists this clone with a few counts. The chain carries TRBV15 and TRBJ2-7; D is perhaps TRBD2 (6 bases). Germline V gene lookup returns CDR1 LNHNV and CDR2 YYDKDF (reference sequence). The length of the CDR3 is 16 residues. Trimming removed 3 bases at V and 0 bases at J, with 15 bases between. The CDR3 nucleotides read TGTGCCACCAGCAGCCTAAGGGACTCCTACTCCTACGAGCAGTACTTC. Translating gives CATSSLRDSYSYEQYF.

J is TRBJ2-5 and V is TRBV10-3; 7 nucleotides line up with TRBD2. Matching the DNA end better, TRBJ2-7 makes the J call doubtful. From germline, CDR1 is ENHRY and CDR2 SYGVKD. The CDR3 is 14 residues long. The CDR3 here is CAISEFLAAYEQYF. CDR3 sequence (DNA): TGTGCCATCAGTGAGTTTCTAGCGGCCTACGAGCAGTACTTC.